The T cell receptor beta chain described here comes from a study of OX40 agonist ivuxolimab in advanced cancers. Notes on the study in general: Expanded clones belonging to CD8+ T cells outnumbered, on average, those of CD4+. Certain nonresponders additionally had low normalized T-cell clonal expansion.

On this clone: The antigen is undetermined.

CDR3 length equals 14 residues. CDR1 and CDR2 from the germline V gene are SGHRS and YFSETQ. Trimming stripped 5 bases from V and 0 bases from J, with 12 bases between. The method was immunoSEQ multiplex PCR; TCRdb's version includes in-frame clones alone and lacks a portion of them. This repertoire shows about 58,000 clones, 90% to 95% found once; its top ten account for 1.5% to 2%. This sample comprised CD4+ or CD8+ T cells sorted from blood, obtained in a trial of the OX40 agonist ivuxolimab. This clonotype originated in an adult with an advanced solid tumor such as melanoma, head and neck, liver or kidney cancer. The chain is built from TRBV5-1 and TRBJ2-7; a possible D gene is TRBD1 (6 bases). For the CDR3, the DNA is TGCGCCAGCAGTTCGGACAGCCTCTCCTACGAGCAGTACTTC. Translated: CASSSDSLSYEQYF.